This T cell receptor (beta chain) was observed in a study of T cell responses to AZD1222 COVID-19 vaccine. The table came from immunoSEQ multiplex PCR; TCRdb's copy has only in-frame clones and leaves some out. The sample shows 80,000 to 100,000 clones, roughly nine tenths of them seen only once. It was second doses at about 4 or about 12 weeks that were pooled. With regard to this clone: As yet, its antigen is unknown.

General observations from the study: No repertoire was sampled before or during the peak T cell response, only after it. The donor cohort was predominantly white British with a female majority, and clonal diversity may have been underestimated. Spike-specific TCR breadth and depth grew following two AZD1222 doses.

This sample comprised peripheral blood, obtained 28 days after the second AZD1222 dose. The receptor was derived from an adult who received the AZD1222 COVID-19 vaccine.

DNA for the CDR3: TGTGCCAGCTCACGGCAAGACAGGGGAGGTGAAAAACTGTTTTTT. Translating it yields CASSRQDRGGEKLFF. This sequence joins TRBV18 and TRBJ1-4, with 8 bases fitting TRBD1. The CDR3 runs 15 residues. Germline V lookup: CDR1 KGHSH, CDR2 LQKENI. The trim removed 4 bases at V and 7 bases at J, leaving 8 bases unmatched.